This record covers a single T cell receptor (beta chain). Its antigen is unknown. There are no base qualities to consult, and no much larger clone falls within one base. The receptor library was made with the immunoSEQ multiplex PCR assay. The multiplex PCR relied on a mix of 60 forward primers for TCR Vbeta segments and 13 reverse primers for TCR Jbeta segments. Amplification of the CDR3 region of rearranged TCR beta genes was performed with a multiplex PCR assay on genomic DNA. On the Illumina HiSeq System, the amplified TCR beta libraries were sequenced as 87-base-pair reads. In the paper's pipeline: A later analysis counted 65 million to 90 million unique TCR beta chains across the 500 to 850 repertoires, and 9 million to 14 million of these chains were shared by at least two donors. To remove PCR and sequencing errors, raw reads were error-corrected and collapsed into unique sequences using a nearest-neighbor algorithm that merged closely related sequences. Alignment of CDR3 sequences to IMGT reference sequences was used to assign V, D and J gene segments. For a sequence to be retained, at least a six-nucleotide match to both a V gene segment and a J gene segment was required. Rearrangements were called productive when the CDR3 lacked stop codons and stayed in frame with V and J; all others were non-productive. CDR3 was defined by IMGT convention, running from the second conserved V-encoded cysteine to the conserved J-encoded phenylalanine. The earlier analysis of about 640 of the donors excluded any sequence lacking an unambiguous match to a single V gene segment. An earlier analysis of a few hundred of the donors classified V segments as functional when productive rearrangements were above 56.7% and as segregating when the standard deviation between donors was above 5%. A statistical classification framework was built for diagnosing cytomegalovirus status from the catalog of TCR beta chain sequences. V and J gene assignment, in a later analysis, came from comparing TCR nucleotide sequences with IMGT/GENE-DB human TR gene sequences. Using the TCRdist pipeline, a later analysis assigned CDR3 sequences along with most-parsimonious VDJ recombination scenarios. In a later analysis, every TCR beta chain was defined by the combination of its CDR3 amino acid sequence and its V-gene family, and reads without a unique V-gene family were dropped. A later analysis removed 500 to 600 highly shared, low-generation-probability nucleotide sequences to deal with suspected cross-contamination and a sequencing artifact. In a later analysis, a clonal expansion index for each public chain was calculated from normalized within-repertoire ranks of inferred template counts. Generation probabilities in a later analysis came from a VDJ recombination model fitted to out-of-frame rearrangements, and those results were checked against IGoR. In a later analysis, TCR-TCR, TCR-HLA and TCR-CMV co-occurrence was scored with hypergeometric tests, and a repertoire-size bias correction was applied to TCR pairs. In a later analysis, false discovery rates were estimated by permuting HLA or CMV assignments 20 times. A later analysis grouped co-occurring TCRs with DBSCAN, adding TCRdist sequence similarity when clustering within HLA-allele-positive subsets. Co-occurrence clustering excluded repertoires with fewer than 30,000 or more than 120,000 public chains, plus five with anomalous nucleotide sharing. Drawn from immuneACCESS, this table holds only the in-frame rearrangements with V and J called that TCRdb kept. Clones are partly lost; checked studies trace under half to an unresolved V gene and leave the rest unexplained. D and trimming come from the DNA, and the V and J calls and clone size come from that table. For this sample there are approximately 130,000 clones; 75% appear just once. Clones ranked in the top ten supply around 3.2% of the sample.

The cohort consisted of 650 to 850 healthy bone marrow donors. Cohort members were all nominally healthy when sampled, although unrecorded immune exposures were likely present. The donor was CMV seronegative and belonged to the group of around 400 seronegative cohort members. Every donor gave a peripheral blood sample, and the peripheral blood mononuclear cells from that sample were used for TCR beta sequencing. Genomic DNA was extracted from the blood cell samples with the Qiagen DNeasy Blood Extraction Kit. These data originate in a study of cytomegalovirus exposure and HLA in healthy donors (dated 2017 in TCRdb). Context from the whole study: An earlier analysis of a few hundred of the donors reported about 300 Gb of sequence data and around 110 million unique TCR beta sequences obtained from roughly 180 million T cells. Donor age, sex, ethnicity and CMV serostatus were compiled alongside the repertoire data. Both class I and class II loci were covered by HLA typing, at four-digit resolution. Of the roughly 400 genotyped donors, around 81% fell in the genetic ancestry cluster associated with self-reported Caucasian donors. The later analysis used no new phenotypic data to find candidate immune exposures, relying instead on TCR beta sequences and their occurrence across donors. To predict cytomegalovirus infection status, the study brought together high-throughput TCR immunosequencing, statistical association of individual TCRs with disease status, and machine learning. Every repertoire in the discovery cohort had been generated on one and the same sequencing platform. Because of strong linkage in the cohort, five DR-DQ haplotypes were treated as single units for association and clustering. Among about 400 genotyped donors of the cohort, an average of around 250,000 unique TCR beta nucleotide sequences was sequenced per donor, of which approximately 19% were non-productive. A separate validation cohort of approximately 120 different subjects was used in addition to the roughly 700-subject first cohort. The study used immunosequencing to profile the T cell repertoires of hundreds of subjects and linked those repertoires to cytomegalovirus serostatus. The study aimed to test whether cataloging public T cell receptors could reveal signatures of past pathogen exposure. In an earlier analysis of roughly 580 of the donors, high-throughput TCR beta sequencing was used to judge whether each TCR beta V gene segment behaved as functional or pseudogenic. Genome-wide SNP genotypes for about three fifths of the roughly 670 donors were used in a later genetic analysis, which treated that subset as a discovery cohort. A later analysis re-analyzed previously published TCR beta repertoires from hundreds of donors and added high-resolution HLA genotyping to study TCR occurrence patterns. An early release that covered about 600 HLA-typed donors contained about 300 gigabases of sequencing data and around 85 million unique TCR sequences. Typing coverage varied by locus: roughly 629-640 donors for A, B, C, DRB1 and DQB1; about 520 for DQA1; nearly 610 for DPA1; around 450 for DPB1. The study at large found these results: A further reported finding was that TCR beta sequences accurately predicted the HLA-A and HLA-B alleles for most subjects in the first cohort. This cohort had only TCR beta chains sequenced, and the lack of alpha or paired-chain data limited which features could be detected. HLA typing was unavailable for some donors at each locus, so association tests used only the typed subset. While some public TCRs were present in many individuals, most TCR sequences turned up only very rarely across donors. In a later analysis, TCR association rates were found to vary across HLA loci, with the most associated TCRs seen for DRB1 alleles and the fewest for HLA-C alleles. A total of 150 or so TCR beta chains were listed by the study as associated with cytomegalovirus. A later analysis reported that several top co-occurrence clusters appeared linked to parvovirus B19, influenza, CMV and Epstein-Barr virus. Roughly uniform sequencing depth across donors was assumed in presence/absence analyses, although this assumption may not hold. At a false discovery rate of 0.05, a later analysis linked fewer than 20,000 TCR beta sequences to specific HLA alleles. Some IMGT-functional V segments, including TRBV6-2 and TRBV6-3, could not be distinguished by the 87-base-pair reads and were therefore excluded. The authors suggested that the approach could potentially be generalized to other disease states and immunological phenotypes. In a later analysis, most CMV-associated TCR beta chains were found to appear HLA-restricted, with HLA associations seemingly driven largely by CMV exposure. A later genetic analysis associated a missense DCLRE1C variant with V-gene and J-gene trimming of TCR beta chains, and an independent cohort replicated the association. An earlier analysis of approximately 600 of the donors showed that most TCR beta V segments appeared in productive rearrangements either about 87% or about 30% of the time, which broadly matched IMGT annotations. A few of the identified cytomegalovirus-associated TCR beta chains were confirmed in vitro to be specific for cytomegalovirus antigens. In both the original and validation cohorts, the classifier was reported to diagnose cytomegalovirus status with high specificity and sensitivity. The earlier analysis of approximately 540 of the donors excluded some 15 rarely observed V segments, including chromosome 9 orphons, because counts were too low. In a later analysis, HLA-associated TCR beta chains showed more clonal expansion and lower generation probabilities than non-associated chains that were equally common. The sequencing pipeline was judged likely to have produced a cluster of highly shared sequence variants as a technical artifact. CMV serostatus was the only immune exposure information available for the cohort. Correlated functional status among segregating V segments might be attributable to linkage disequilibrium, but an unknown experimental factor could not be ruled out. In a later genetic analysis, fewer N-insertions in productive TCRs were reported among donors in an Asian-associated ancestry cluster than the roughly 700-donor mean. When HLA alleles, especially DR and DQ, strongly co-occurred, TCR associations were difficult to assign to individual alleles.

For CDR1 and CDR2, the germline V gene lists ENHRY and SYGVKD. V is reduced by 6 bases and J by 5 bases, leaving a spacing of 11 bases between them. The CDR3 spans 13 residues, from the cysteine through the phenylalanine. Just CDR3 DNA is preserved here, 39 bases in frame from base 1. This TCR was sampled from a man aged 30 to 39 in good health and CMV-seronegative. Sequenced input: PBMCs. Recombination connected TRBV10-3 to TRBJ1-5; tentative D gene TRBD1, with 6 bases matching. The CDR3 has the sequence CAISQGNHQPQHF. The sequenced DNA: TGTGCCATCAGCCAGGGGAATCATCAGCCCCAGCATTTT.